The following is a TCR beta chain sequence with its context. This CDR3 contains 12 residues. Trimming pared 8 bases from V and 8 bases from J, leaving 15 bases between. Germline CDR1 is ENHRY and CDR2 is SYGVKD. This sample is drawn from a study of blood T cell repertoires in COVID-19. In the original processing: Nucleated cell number was recorded as an estimate derived from reference gene primer amplification. Here immunoSEQ multiplex PCR was the method, and the copy in TCRdb shows in-frame clones only, minus some. Clone size and the V and J calls come from that table; the DNA yielded D and trimming. The sample lists roughly 300,000 clones, about 90% occurring once. All enrollees were about 18 to 90 years old and from some 24 US areas. Cohort placement rested on clinical history that participants reported themselves.

The chain carries TRBV10-3 and TRBJ1-1; D possibly corresponds to TRBD1 (5 bases). Material: PBMCs or T cells enriched from blood (not recorded which). This sequence originates from a woman under 40 who had recovered from COVID-19. The CDR3 DNA reads as TGTGCCATCGGCGGGAGGTCAGGGGAAGCTTTCTTT. This translates into CAIGGRSGEAFF.